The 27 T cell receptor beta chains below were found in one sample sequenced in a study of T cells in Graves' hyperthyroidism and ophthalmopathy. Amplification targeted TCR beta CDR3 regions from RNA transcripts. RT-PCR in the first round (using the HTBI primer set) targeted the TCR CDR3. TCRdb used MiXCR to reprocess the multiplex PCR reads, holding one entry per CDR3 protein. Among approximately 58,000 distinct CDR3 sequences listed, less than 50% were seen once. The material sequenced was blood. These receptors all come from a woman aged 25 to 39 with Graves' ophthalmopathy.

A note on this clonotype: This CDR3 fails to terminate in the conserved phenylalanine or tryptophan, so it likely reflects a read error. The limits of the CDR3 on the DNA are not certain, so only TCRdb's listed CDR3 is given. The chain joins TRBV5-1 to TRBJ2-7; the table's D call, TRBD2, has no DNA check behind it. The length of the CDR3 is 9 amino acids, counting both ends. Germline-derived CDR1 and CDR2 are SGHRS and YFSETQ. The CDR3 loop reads CASSPPLAG.

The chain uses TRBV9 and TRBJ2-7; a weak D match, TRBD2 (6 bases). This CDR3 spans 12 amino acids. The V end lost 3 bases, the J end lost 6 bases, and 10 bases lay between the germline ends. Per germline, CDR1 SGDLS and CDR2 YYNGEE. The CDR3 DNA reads TGTGCCAGCAGCGCGAAGCGGGTCGAGCAGTACTTC. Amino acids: CASSAKRVEQYF.

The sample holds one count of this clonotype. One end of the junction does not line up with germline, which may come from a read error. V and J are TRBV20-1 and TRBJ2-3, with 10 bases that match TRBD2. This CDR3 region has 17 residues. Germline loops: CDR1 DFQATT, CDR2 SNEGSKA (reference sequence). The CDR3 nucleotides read TGCAGTGCTAGTGTACTAGCGGGACATGCTAGCACAGATACGCCGTATTTT. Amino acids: CSASVLAGHASTDTPYF.

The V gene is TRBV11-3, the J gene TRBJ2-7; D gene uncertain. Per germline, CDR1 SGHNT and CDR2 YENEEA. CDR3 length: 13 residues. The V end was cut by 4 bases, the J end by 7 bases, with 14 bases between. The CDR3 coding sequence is TGTGCCAGCAGCTCAGACTCCTACAAGGAGCAGTACTTC. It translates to CASSSDSYKEQYF.

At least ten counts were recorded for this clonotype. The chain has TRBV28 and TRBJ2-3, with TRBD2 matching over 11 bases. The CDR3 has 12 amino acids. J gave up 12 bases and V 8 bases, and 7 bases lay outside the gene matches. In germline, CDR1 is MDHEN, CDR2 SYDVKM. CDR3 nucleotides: TGTGCCAGCGGCCTTAGCGGGAGGGAACAGTATTTT. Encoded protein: CASGLSGREQYF.

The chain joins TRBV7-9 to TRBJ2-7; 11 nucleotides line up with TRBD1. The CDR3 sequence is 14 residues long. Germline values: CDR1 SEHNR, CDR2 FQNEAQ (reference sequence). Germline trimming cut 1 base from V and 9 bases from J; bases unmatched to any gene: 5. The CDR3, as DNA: TGTGCCAGCAGCTTAGTGGGACAGGGGGGTGGGCAGTACTTC. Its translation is CASSLVGQGGGQYF. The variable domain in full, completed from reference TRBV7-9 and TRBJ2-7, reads DTGVSQNPRHKITKRGQNVTFRCDPISEHNRLYWYRQTLGQGPEFLTYFQNEAQLEKSRLLSDRFSAERPKGSFSTLEIQRTEQGDSAMYLCASSLVGQGGGQYFGPGTRLTVT.

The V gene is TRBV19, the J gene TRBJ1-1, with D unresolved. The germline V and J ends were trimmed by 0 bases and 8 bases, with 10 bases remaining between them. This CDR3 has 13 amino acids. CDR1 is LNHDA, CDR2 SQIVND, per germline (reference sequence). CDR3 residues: CASSIEGSTEAFF. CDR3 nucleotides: TGTGCCAGTAGTATAGAAGGGAGTACCGAAGCTTTCTTT.

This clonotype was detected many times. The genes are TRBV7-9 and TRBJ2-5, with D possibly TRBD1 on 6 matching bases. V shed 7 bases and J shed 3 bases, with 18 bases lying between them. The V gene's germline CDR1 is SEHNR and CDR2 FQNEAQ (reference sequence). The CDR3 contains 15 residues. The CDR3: CASTTYLGQKETQYF. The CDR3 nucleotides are TGTGCCAGCACCACTTACTTAGGACAGAAAGAGACCCAGTACTTC.

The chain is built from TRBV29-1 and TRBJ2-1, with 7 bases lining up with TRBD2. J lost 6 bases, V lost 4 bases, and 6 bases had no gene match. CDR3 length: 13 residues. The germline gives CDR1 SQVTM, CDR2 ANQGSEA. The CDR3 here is CSVAHPGGNEQFF. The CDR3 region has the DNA TGCAGCGTTGCCCACCCGGGGGGCAATGAGCAGTTCTTC.

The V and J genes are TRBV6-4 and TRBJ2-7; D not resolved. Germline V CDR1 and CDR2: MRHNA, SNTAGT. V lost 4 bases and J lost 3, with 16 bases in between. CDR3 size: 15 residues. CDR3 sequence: CASSGTVTSGYEQYF. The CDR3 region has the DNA TGTGCCAGCAGTGGAACCGTAACATCGGGCTACGAGCAGTACTTC.

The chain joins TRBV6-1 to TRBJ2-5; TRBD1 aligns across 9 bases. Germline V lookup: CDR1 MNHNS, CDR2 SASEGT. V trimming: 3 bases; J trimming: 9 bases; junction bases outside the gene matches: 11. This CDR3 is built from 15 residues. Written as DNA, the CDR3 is TGTGCCAGCAGTGAGGAGACAGGGGGGAGTCAGCCCCAGTACTTC. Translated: CASSEETGGSQPQYF.

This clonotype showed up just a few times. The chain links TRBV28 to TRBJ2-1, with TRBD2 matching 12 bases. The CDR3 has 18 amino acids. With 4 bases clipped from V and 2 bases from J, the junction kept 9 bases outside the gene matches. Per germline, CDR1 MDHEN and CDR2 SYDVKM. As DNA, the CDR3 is TGTGCCAGCAGTTATCTAGCGGGAGGGCATTTCGCCTACAATGAGCAGTTCTTC. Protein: CASSYLAGGHFAYNEQFF. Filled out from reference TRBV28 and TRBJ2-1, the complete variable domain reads DVKVTQSSRYLVKRTGEKVFLECVQDMDHENMFWYRQDPGLGLRLIYFSYDVKMKEKGDIPEGYSVSREKKERFSLILESASTNQTSMYLCASSYLAGGHFAYNEQFFGPGTRLTVL.

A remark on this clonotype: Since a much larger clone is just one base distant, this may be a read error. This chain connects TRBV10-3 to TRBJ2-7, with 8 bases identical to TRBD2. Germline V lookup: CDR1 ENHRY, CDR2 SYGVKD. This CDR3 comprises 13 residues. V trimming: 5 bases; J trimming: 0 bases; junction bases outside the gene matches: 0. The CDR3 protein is CAISLAGSYEQYF. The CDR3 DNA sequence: TGTGCCATCAGTCTAGCGGGCTCCTACGAGCAGTACTTC.

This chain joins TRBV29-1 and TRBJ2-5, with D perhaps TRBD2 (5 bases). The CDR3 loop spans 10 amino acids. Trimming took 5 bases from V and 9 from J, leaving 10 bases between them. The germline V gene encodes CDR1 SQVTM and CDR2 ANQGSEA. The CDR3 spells CSVSEGSQYF. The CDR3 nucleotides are TGCAGCGTTTCTGAGGGATCCCAGTACTTC.

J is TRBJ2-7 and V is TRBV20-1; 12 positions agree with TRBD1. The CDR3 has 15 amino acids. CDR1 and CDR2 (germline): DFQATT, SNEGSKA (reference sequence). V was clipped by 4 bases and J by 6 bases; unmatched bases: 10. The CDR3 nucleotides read TGCAGTGCTAAACCGCGGGACAGGGGGCGCATCGAGCAGTACTTC. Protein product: CSAKPRDRGRIEQYF.

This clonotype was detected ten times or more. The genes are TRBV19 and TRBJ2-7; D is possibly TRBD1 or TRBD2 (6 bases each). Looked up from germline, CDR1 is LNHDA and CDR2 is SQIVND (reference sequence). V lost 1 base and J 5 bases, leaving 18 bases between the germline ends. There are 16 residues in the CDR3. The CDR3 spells CASSIARGRDSDEQYF. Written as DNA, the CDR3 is TGTGCCAGTAGTATAGCTCGGGGGCGCGATTCCGACGAGCAGTACTTC.

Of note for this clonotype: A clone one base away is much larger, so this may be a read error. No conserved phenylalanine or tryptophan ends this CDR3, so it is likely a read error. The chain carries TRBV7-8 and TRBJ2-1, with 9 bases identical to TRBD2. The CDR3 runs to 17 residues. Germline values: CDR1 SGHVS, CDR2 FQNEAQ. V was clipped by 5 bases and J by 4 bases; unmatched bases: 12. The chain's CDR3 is CASSRETLAGIYNEQFL. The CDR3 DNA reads TGTGCCAGCAGCCGGGAGACCCTAGCGGGGATTTACAATGAGCAGTTCCTC.

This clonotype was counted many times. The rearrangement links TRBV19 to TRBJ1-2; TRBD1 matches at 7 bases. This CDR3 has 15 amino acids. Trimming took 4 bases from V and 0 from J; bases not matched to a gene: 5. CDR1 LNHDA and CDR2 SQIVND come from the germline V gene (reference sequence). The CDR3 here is CASSTTGTTNYGYTF. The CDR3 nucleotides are TGTGCCAGTAGTACGACAGGGACCACTAACTATGGCTACACCTTC.

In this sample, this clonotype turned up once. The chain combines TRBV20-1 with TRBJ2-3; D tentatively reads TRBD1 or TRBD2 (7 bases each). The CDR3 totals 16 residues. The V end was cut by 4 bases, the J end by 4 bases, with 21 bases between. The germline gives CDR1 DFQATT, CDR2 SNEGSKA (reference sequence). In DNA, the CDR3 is TGCAGTGCTAATTCGCAGGGGGGGCCTCCCGCAGATACGCAGTATTTT. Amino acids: CSANSQGGPPADTQYF.

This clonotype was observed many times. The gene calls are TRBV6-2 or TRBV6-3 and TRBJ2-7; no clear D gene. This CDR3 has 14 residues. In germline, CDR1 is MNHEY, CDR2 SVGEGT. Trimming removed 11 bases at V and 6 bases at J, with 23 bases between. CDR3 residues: CAVQRPRPGFEQYF. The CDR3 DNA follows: TGTGCCGTCCAGCGCCCCCGCCCCGGATTCGAGCAGTACTTC.

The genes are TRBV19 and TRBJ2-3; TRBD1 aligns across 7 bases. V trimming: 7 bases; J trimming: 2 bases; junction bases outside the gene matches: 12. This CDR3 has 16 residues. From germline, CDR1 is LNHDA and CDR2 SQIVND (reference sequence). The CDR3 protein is CASTTLTGPSTDTQYF. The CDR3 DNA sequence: TGTGCCAGTACCACACTGACAGGGCCCTCCACAGATACGCAGTATTTT.

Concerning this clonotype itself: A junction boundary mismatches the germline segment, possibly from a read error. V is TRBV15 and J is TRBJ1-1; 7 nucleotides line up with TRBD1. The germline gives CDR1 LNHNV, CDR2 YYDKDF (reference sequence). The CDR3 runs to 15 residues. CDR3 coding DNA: TGTGCCACCAGCAGAGATCGAGGAGCAGGGGGTGCCTCGATCTTT. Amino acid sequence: CATSRDRGAGGASIF.

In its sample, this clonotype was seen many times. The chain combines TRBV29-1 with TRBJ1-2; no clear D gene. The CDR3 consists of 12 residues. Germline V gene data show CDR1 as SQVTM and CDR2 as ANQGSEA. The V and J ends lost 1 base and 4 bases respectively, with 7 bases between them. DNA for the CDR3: TGCAGCGTTGAAGGCAGCCCCTATGGCTACACCTTC. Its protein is CSVEGSPYGYTF.

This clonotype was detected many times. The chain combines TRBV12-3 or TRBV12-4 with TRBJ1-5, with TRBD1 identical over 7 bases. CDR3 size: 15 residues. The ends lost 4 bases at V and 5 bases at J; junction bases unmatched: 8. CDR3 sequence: CASSSQLGQDQPQHF. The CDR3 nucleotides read TGTGCCAGCAGTTCTCAACTAGGACAGGATCAGCCCCAGCATTTT.

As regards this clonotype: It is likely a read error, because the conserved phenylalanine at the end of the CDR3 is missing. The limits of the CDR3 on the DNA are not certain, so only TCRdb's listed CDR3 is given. The CDR3 loop is CASSLGGLNTEAFL. The V gene is TRBV11-2, the J gene TRBJ1-1; the table calls TRBD1, which could not be checked here. Germline loops: CDR1 SGHAT, CDR2 FQNNGV. The CDR3 spans 14 residues, counting both ends.

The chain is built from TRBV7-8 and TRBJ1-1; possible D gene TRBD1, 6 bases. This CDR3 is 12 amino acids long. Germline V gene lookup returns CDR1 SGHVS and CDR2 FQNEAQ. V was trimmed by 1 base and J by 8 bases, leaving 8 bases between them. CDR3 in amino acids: CASSLGGGEAFF. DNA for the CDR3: TGTGCCAGCAGCTTAGGAGGGGGAGAAGCTTTCTTT.

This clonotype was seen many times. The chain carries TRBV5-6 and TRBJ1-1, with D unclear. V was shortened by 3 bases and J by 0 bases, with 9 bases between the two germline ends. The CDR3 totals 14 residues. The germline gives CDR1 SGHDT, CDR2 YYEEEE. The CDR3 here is CASSSPNMNTEAFF. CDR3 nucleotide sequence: TGTGCCAGCAGCTCCCCGAACATGAACACTGAAGCTTTCTTT.